Sequencing of this T cell receptor beta chain was carried out in a study of vaccination effects on CD4 cells after COVID-19. Study-level findings and limits: Marked clonal contraction was seen late after vaccination (in both infection- and vaccine-induced clones). Early post-infection timepoints were absent, and convalescent patients were few. Just 1 of 255 vaccine-induced clones in healthy recipients was cross-reactive.

Between the trimmed V and J ends, which lost 0 bases and 8 bases, there was a span of 13 bases. The CDR3 is 14 residues long. CDR1 and CDR2 (germline): LGHNT, FRNRAP. The table came from immunoSEQ multiplex PCR; TCRdb's copy has only in-frame clones and leaves some out. The top ten hold 15% to 20% of the sample, which has tens of thousands of clones, 55% to 75% seen once. As regards this clone: The antigen remains unidentified.

Antigen-specific CD4+ T cells were expanded (with viral peptide pools) by the ViraFEST assay ahead of sequencing. It was after approximately 11 days of culture that CD4+ T cells were isolated. Nucleocapsid antibody tests were negative, and the vaccine recipients had no prior SARS-CoV-2 infection. The origin of this receptor is a human donor who received a COVID-19 vaccine. Sample: CD4+ T cells from PBMCs cultured with SARS-CoV-2 spike peptides, taken before COVID-19 vaccination. This sequence joins TRBV12-5 and TRBJ1-2; the D gene is possibly TRBD1 (5 bases). CDR3 coding DNA: TGTGCTAGTGGTTTGGTACAAGTCGGGGGAGGCTACACCTTC. Its translation is CASGLVQVGGGYTF.